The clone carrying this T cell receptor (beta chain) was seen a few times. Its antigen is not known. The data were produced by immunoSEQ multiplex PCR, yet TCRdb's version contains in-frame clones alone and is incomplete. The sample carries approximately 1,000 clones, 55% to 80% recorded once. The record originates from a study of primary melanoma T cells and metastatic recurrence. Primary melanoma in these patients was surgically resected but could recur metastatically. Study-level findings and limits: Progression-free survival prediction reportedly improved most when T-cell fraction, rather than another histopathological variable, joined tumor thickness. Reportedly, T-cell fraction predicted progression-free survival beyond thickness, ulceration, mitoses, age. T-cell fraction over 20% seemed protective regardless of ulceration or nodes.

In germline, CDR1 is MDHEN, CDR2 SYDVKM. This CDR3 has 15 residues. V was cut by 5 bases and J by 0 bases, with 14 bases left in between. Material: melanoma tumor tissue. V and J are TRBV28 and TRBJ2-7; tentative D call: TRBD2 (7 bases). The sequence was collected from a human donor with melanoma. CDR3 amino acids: CASSPGGGGSYEQYF. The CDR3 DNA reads TGTGCCAGCAGTCCCGGAGGGGGGGGCTCCTACGAGCAGTACTTC.